Detailed here is one T cell receptor (beta chain). In the authors' methods: As immunoSEQ supplied junction-only sequences (without quality scores), filtering differed. The protocol was immunoSEQ multiplex PCR, while the TCRdb copy is restricted to in-frame clones and leaves out a portion. Clone size and the V and J calls come from that table; the DNA yielded D and trimming. The data contain more than 2 million clones, approximately 92% of them singletons. These data are taken from a study of shared clonotypes between healthy human individuals. Study in general: There were three CD4 naive, three CD4 memory, two CD8 naive and one CD8 memory plates per donor.

Germline CDR1 and CDR2: SGDLS and YYNGEE. Trimming cost V 3 bases and J 6 bases, with 24 bases left between them. The CDR3 runs 17 residues. Naive CD8 cells comprised CD45RO-negative, CCR7-positively selected cells, excluding terminally differentiated effector memory CD45RA+ cells. V gene TRBV9 combines with J gene TRBJ1-1; D is possibly TRBD1 (6 bases). The sequence was obtained from a man between 18 and 35 years old in good health. Some clones in this sample may be carry-over from other donors' samples. Sequencing was done on a sample of naive CD8+ T cells from PBMCs. In nucleotides, the CDR3 is TGTGCCAGCAGCGAGCAAGGGGGGCATAAGTTTTCCGCTGAAGCTTTCTTT. Its protein is CASSEQGGHKFSAEAFF.